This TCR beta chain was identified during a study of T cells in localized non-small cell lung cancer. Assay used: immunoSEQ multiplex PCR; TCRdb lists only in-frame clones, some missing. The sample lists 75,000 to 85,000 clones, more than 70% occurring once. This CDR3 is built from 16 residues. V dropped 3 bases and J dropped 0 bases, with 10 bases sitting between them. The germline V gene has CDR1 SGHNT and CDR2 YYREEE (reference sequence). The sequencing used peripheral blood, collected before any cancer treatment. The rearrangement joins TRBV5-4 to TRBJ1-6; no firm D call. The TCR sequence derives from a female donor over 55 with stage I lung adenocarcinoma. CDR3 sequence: CASSSELSSYNSPLHF. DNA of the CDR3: TGTGCCAGCAGCTCCGAGCTAAGCTCCTATAATTCACCCCTCCACTTT.